The 20 T cell receptor beta chains presented below share a single source sample, sequenced in a study of blood T cells in healthy people across ages. Then a second PCR, running about 6 to 12 cycles, was carried out with a sample-barcoded 5' primer and a J-beta primer mix. One entry per CDR3 protein results from TCRdb running MiXCR on the 5' RACE reads. The profile shows 500,000 to 550,000 distinct CDR3 sequences, approximately 25% of them singletons. In addition, the sample was reused for a study of T cells of mothers and their children.

Specimen: blood. The receptors stem from a boy younger than 18 in good health.

This clonotype has ten or more counts. J is TRBJ2-7 and V is TRBV4-2; 10 bases are shared with TRBD1. Trimming took 4 bases from V and 1 from J; bases not matched to a gene: 4. The germline V gene encodes CDR1 LGHNA and CDR2 YNFKEQ. This CDR3 region has 15 residues. CDR3 DNA: TGTGCCAGCAGCCCCAGACAGGGGGCTTCCTACGAGCAGTACTTC. It translates to CASSPRQGASYEQYF.

There are a few counts of this clonotype. The chain is built from TRBV11-2 and TRBJ2-7; 10 bases fit TRBD2. Germline V gives CDR1 SGHAT, CDR2 FQNNGV. The V segment lost 2 bases and the J segment 0 bases; nucleotides outside the gene matches: 7. The CDR3 length is 17 residues. Here the CDR3 DNA reads TGTGCCAGCAGCTTAAGTAGCGGGGGGCAAAGCTCCTACGAGCAGTACTTC. Amino acids: CASSLSSGGQSSYEQYF.

This clonotype was found a few times. The chain combines TRBV5-5 with TRBJ2-1; D gene ambiguous. The germline V and J ends were trimmed by 3 bases and 6 bases, with 7 bases remaining between them. CDR3 size: 12 residues. Germline assignment: CDR1 SGHKS and CDR2 YYEKEE (reference sequence). CDR3 loop: CASSSGCNEQFF. The CDR3 DNA reads TGTGCCAGCAGCTCCGGGTGCAATGAGCAGTTCTTC.

The sample holds a few counts of this clonotype. V usage is TRBV28 and J usage is TRBJ2-7; 10 positions agree with TRBD1. The V segment lost 5 bases and the J segment 3 bases; nucleotides outside the gene matches: 7. The CDR3 is 15 amino acids. The germline CDR1 and CDR2 sequences are MDHEN and SYDVKM. The CDR3 protein is CASSGTGTGDYEQYF. Here the CDR3 DNA reads TGTGCCAGCAGTGGGACCGGGACAGGGGACTACGAGCAGTACTTC.

The chain couples TRBV10-3 to TRBJ2-5; 8 bases match TRBD2. The J call may be faulty, since TRBJ2-7 better matches the DNA end. Germline CDR1 and CDR2: ENHRY and SYGVKD. CDR3 length: 18 residues. The CDR3 region has the DNA TGTGCCATCAGTGGAACTAGCGGTGCTTTGGGTGCCTCCTACGAGCAGTACTTC. Its protein is CAISGTSGALGASYEQYF.

In its sample, this clonotype was seen a few times. The chain recombines TRBV10-3 with TRBJ2-3, with TRBD2 identical over 11 bases. The CDR3 is 21 residues long. After removal of 3 bases from V and 2 bases from J, the junction contained 19 bases not matched to a gene. Germline CDR1 reads ENHRY; CDR2 reads SYGVKD. In nucleotides, the CDR3 is TGTGCCATCAGTGAAGGTTTAGAGACTAGCGGGATTCGGGGAAACACAGATACGCAGTATTTT. This sequence encodes CAISEGLETSGIRGNTDTQYF.

This clonotype was counted a few times. The gene calls are TRBV29-1 and TRBJ2-2, with D unresolved. Trimming left V 5 bases short and J 1 base short, with 5 bases between. CDR3 length: 12 amino acids. Germline lookup yields CDR1 SQVTM and CDR2 ANQGSEA. In nucleotides, the CDR3 is TGCAGCGTTAACAGGAACACCGGGGAGCTGTTTTTT. Its protein is CSVNRNTGELFF.

The J gene is TRBJ1-4, the V gene TRBV5-1; 8 bases match TRBD1. The CDR3 length is 16 residues. The V gene end was trimmed by 1 base and the J gene end by 5 bases; junction bases not matched to a gene: 7. The germline gives CDR1 SGHRS, CDR2 YFSETQ. CDR3 bases: TGCGCCAGCAGCTTGTTCCCGGACAGGGAGAATGAAAAACTGTTTTTT. Translation: CASSLFPDRENEKLFF.

The V and J genes are TRBV14 and TRBJ1-5, with D hard to call. Trimming removed 0 bases at V and 5 bases at J, with 5 bases between. CDR1 and CDR2 (germline): SGHDN, FVKESK. CDR3 length: 13 residues. The CDR3 sequence: CASSQEAYQPQHF. In nucleotides, the CDR3 is TGTGCCAGCAGCCAAGAAGCTTATCAGCCCCAGCATTTT.

The V call is TRBV9, the J call TRBJ2-3; TRBD2 aligns across 9 bases. V shed 0 bases and J 3 bases; nucleotides not matched to a gene: 5. The germline V gene has CDR1 SGDLS and CDR2 YYNGEE. The CDR3 is made up of 16 amino acids. The CDR3 coding sequence is TGTGCCAGCAGCGTAGATCGTGCGGGGGGGACAGATACGCAGTATTTT. Amino acids: CASSVDRAGGTDTQYF.

For this clonotype: Its ends do not fully match the called genes, so a read error is possible. The gene calls are TRBV28 and TRBJ1-2; TRBD1 matches 9 bases. Germline lookup yields CDR1 MDHEN and CDR2 SYDVKM. The CDR3 is made up of 15 amino acids. In DNA, the CDR3 is TGTGCCAGCAGTTTAATCACTGGACAGGGGCTTGGCCACACCTTC. Its translation is CASSLITGQGLGHTF.

This clonotype turned up a few times. This chain links TRBV24-1 with TRBJ2-2; 7 bases fit TRBD1. The germline V gene has CDR1 KGHDR and CDR2 SFDVKD. V lost 3 bases and J lost 1; bases outside the gene matches: 4. CDR3 size: 16 residues. The CDR3 spells CATSDPWTGNTGELFF. As DNA, the CDR3 is TGTGCCACCAGTGATCCCTGGACAGGGAACACCGGGGAGCTGTTTTTT.

This clonotype was observed once. The junction departs from the called germline gene at one end, perhaps through a read error. The CDR3, as DNA: TGTGCCAGCAGATCCCGGGGAGATGCGGAGTATTTC. Residues: CASRSRGDAEYF. This chain connects TRBV12-3 or TRBV12-4 to TRBJ2-3, with a weak D call TRBD2 (5 bases). This CDR3 has 12 residues.

This sequence joins TRBV6-2 or TRBV6-3 and TRBJ2-1, with TRBD1 matching 9 bases. The assigned J gene may be wrong: the sequence end matches TRBJ2-4 better. Germline V gene sequence: CDR1 MNHEY, CDR2 SVGEGT. The CDR3 covers 16 residues. The CDR3 here is CASSPGQGPIQETQYF. DNA for the CDR3: TGTGCCAGCAGCCCTGGACAGGGGCCAATCCAAGAGACTCAGTACTTC.

This clonotype appeared a few times. Relative to the germline gene, one junction end is altered; a read error may explain this. The chain combines TRBV20-1 with TRBJ2-5; tentative D call: TRBD2 (5 bases). This CDR3 contains 8 residues. Looked up from germline, CDR1 is DFQATT and CDR2 is SNEGSKA (reference sequence). CDR3 sequence: CSARGEFF. The CDR3 DNA reads TGCAGTGCTAGAGGGGAGTTCTTC.

In this sample, this clonotype turned up a few times. The chain links TRBV7-9 to TRBJ2-2; D is undetermined. Trimming left V 1 base short and J 5 bases short, with 11 bases between. This CDR3 comprises 15 residues. Germline loops: CDR1 SEHNR, CDR2 FQNEAQ (reference sequence). CDR3 nucleotides: TGTGCCAGCAGCTTAGAACTCAGTAATACCGGGGAGCTGTTTTTT. Its translation: CASSLELSNTGELFF.

This clonotype was recorded a few times. DNA of the CDR3: TGTGCCAGCAGCCCGGGGACAGGGAGGGATGAAAAACTGTTTTTT. As protein: CASSPGTGRDEKLFF. The V and J genes are TRBV7-8 and TRBJ1-4; 9 positions match TRBD1. With V trimmed by 5 bases and J by 6 bases, 7 bases remained unmatched. The CDR3 extends over 15 amino acids. Per germline, CDR1 SGHVS and CDR2 FQNEAQ.

This clonotype has only a few counts. The chain couples TRBV20-1 to TRBJ2-3, with D tentatively TRBD1 or TRBD2 (6 bases each). The CDR3 contains 16 residues. V lost 2 bases to trimming and J lost 0 bases, with 15 bases between them. CDR1 is DFQATT and CDR2 is SNEGSKA in the germline V gene (reference sequence). The CDR3, as DNA: TGCAGTGCTAGATTTTACAGGGAGGAAAGCACAGATACGCAGTATTTT. It is translated as CSARFYREESTDTQYF.

This clonotype has more than one count but fewer than ten. The chain employs TRBV7-9 and TRBJ1-4; a possible D gene is TRBD1 (5 bases). Germline V CDR1 and CDR2: SEHNR, FQNEAQ (reference sequence). The CDR3 has 15 amino acids. V was trimmed by 3 bases and J by 6 bases, leaving 14 bases between them. The CDR3 region is CASSLTVGHDEKLFF. The CDR3 region has the DNA TGTGCCAGCAGCTTGACCGTCGGACACGATGAAAAACTGTTTTTT.

This clonotype was observed a few times. The V call is TRBV6-6, the J call TRBJ2-7, with 7 bases aligning to TRBD1. Germline values: CDR1 MNHNY, CDR2 SVGAGI (reference sequence). CDR3 length: 13 residues. V lost 7 bases and J lost 5; bases outside the gene matches: 8. The chain's CDR3 is CASTPGQRNEQYF. The DNA for the CDR3 is TGTGCCAGCACCCCGGGACAGAGGAACGAGCAGTACTTC.